One and the same sample provided the 18 T cell receptor beta chains below, sequenced in a study of T cell responses to AZD1222 COVID-19 vaccine. The table came from immunoSEQ multiplex PCR; TCRdb's copy has only in-frame clones and leaves some out. The data contain more than 150,000 clones, around 90% of them seen just once; the ten biggest clones take up about 4.5%. Specimen: peripheral blood, collected on day 0 of AZD1222 vaccination. All receptors come from an adult in good health.

This chain uses TRBV9 with TRBJ2-1, with 7 bases lining up with TRBD2. V lost 0 bases to trimming and J lost 0 bases; unmatched junction nucleotides: 6. The CDR3 covers 17 residues. Germline values: CDR1 SGDLS, CDR2 YYNGEE. CDR3 region: CASSVGLAGVSYNEQFF. For the CDR3, the DNA is TGTGCCAGCAGCGTAGGTCTCGCGGGAGTCTCCTACAATGAGCAGTTCTTC.

This sequence joins TRBV12-3 or TRBV12-4 and TRBJ2-5; D unclear. The CDR3 is made up of 13 amino acids. Between the trimmed V and J ends, which lost 1 base and 5 bases, there was a span of 8 bases. The CDR3 spells CASSLGGPETQYF. CDR3 DNA: TGTGCCAGCAGTTTAGGTGGTCCGGAGACCCAGTACTTC.

This clone was seen once. CDR3 nucleotide sequence: TGCGCCAGCAGCTTTTCTAGCGGTGGAGAGACCCAGTACTTC. It encodes CASSFSSGGETQYF. This chain connects TRBV5-1 to TRBJ2-5; 7 bases match TRBD2. Trimming at V came to 2 bases and at J to 4 bases, leaving 5 bases not matched to a gene. Germline CDR1 is SGHRS and CDR2 is YFSETQ. The CDR3 has 14 residues. The entire variable domain, with the rest obtained from reference TRBV5-1 and TRBJ2-5, is as follows: KAGVTQTPRYLIKTRGQQVTLSCSPISGHRSVSWYQQTPGQGLQFLFEYFSETQRNKGNFPGRFSGRQFSNSRSEMNVSTLELGDSALYLCASSFSSGGETQYFGPGTRLLVL.

This chain links TRBV3-1 (or the pseudogene TRBV3-2) with TRBJ2-2; D might be TRBD1 or TRBD2, each matching 6 bases. CDR1 and CDR2 (germline): LGHDT, YNNKEL (reference sequence). The V gene lost 3 bases and the J gene lost 1 base, with 12 bases spanning the gap. CDR3 size: 16 residues. CDR3: CASSQSGGGNTGELFF. The CDR3 DNA sequence: TGTGCCAGCAGCCAGTCCGGGGGCGGGAACACCGGGGAGCTGTTTTTT.

The V gene is TRBV7-3, the J gene TRBJ2-7; D possibly corresponds to TRBD2 (6 bases). Trimming took 2 bases from V and 0 from J, leaving 11 bases between them. The CDR3 is made up of 15 amino acids. CDR1 is SGHTA and CDR2 is FQGTGA in the germline V gene. The CDR3 DNA is TGTGCCAGCAGCTTAGGGGCGGGACTCTCCTACGAGCAGTACTTC. Its protein is CASSLGAGLSYEQYF.

The J gene is TRBJ2-2, the V gene TRBV2; TRBD2 aligns across 16 bases. Germline CDR1 reads SNHLY; CDR2 reads FYNNEI. The trim removed 4 bases at V and 4 bases at J, leaving 9 bases unmatched. The CDR3 contains 19 residues. CDR3 nucleotides: TGTGCCAGCAGTGGGCCGGGACTAGCGGGAGGGCCTCCCACCGGGGAGCTGTTTTTT. Residues: CASSGPGLAGGPPTGELFF.

The chain has TRBV18 and TRBJ2-3; D is undetermined. Germline V gene sequence: CDR1 KGHSH, CDR2 LQKENI. Trimming left V 0 bases short and J 3 bases short, with 10 bases between. This CDR3 region has 15 residues. CDR3 DNA: TGTGCCAGCTCACCACCGTATCCGGGTACAGATACGCAGTATTTT. Its translation is CASSPPYPGTDTQYF. Variable domain in full (rest from reference TRBV18 and TRBJ2-3): NAGVMQNPRHLVRRRGQEARLRCSPMKGHSHVYWYRQLPEEGLKFMVYLQKENIIDESGMPKERFSAEFPKEGPSILRIQQVVRGDSAAYFCASSPPYPGTDTQYFGPGTRLTVL.

This chain links TRBV5-5 with TRBJ1-5; D perhaps matches TRBD1 (6 bases). Germline lookup yields CDR1 SGHKS and CDR2 YYEKEE (reference sequence). CDR3 length: 15 amino acids. V lost 4 bases and J 4 bases, leaving 15 bases between the germline ends. The CDR3 sequence: CASSQQGFPNQPQHF. CDR3 coding DNA: TGTGCCAGCAGCCAACAGGGTTTTCCGAATCAGCCCCAGCATTTT.

The chain links TRBV13 to TRBJ1-2; D is perhaps TRBD1 (6 bases). Trimming took off 0 bases at V and 1 base at J, with 6 bases between the two ends. CDR1 is PRHDT, CDR2 FYEKMQ, per germline (reference sequence). This CDR3 contains 14 residues. CDR3 sequence: CASSLGQGNYGYTF. The CDR3, as DNA: TGTGCCAGCAGCTTAGGACAGGGTAACTATGGCTACACCTTC. Using reference TRBV13 and TRBJ1-2 for the parts outside the CDR3, the full variable domain is AAGVIQSPRHLIKEKRETATLKCYPIPRHDTVYWYQQGPGQDPQFLISFYEKMQSDKGSIPDRFSAQQFSDYHSELNMSSLELGDSALYFCASSLGQGNYGYTFGSGTRLTVV.

The chain employs TRBV7-2 and TRBJ2-7; D is uncertain. In germline, CDR1 is SGHTA, CDR2 FQGNSA. With 5 bases removed from V and 1 base from J, the gap between germline ends came to 6 bases. This CDR3 has 12 residues. The CDR3 region has the DNA TGTGCCAGCAGCCCCACATCCTACGAGCAGTACTTC. Protein product: CASSPTSYEQYF. The whole variable domain, filled in from reference TRBV7-2 and TRBJ2-7, reads GAGVSQSPSNKVTEKGKDVELRCDPISGHTALYWYRQSLGQGLEFLIYFQGNSAPDKSGLPSDRFSAERTGGSVSTLTIQRTQQEDSAVYLCASSPTSYEQYFGPGTRLTVT.

This chain joins TRBV5-5 and TRBJ2-5, with 7 bases lining up with TRBD1. The V gene's germline CDR1 is SGHKS and CDR2 YYEKEE (reference sequence). The CDR3 runs to 17 residues. The V segment lost 4 bases and the J segment 1 base; nucleotides outside the gene matches: 13. CDR3 DNA: TGTGCCAGCAGCGTACTCGGGACAGCGACCGCCCAAGAGACCCAGTACTTC. This codes for CASSVLGTATAQETQYF.

This clone has only one observation. This rearrangement joins TRBV4-2 to TRBJ2-7, with D uncertain. CDR1 is LGHNA and CDR2 is YNFKEQ in the germline V gene. The length of the CDR3 is 12 residues. The ends were cut back, 0 bases at V and 4 bases at J, with 4 bases in the middle. The CDR3 loop reads CASSQDAYEQYF. The CDR3 nucleotides are TGTGCCAGCAGCCAAGACGCGTACGAGCAGTACTTC.

This chain links TRBV7-9 with TRBJ2-1; no definite D call. The CDR3 has 16 amino acids. Trimming left V 3 bases short and J 6 bases short, with 18 bases between. The germline CDR1 and CDR2 sequences are SEHNR and FQNEAQ (reference sequence). The CDR3 nucleotides are TGTGCCAGCAGCTTTGCTCTAGTTAGCCCTTCCAATGAGCAGTTCTTC. This translates into CASSFALVSPSNEQFF.

This chain joins TRBV19 and TRBJ1-1, with D possibly TRBD1 on 5 matching bases. Germline lookup yields CDR1 LNHDA and CDR2 SQIVND (reference sequence). Trimming pared 7 bases from V and 0 bases from J, leaving 12 bases between. The CDR3 is made up of 14 amino acids. CDR3 bases: TGTGCCAGTAATCCGGGGGTTTTGAACACTGAAGCTTTCTTT. It specifies CASNPGVLNTEAFF.

The chain couples TRBV2 to TRBJ2-1, with 10 bases matching TRBD2. After removal of 6 bases from V and 5 bases from J, the junction contained 7 bases not matched to a gene. The germline V gene encodes CDR1 SNHLY and CDR2 FYNNEI. The CDR3 sequence is 15 residues long. CDR3 protein: CASRVPSGSHNEQFF. The CDR3 bases are TGTGCCAGCAGGGTCCCTAGCGGGAGTCACAATGAGCAGTTCTTC.

The rearrangement joins TRBV18 to TRBJ2-7; D remains unclear. CDR3 size: 14 residues. Germline assignment: CDR1 KGHSH and CDR2 LQKENI. V lost 3 bases and J 2 bases, leaving 11 bases between the germline ends. Here the CDR3 reads CASSPSILAYEQYF. In nucleotides, the CDR3 is TGTGCCAGCTCACCGTCTATCTTAGCCTACGAGCAGTACTTC.

The genes are TRBV28 and TRBJ2-7; 7 bases align to TRBD1. Germline loops: CDR1 MDHEN, CDR2 SYDVKM. This CDR3 contains 14 residues. V trimming: 6 bases; J trimming: 6 bases; junction bases outside the gene matches: 11. CDR3 amino acids: CASSRRQGPIEQYF. The CDR3 DNA sequence: TGTGCCAGCAGCCGCCGACAGGGACCCATCGAGCAGTACTTC.

As concerns this clone: The junction and the germline gene differ at one end; a read error may be behind it. The chain joins TRBV18 to TRBJ2-7; the match to TRBD2 covers 9 bases. Per germline, CDR1 KGHSH and CDR2 LQKENI. The CDR3 is made up of 15 amino acids. CDR3 DNA: TGTGCCAGCACACCAGGCGCGGGAGGGCTTTACGAGCAGTACTTC. Protein: CASTPGAGGLYEQYF.